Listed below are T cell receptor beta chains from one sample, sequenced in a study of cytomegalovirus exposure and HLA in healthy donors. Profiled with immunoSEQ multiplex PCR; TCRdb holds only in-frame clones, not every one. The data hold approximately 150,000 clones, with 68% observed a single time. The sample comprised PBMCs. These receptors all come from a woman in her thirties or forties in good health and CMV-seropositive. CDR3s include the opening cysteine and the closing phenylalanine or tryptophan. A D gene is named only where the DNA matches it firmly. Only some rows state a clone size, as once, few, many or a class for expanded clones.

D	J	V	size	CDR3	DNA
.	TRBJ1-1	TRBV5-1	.	CASSLQAEGAEAFF	TGCGCCAGCAGCTTACAGGCCGAAGGAGCTGAAGCTTTCTTT
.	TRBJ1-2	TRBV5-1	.	CASSPNRRFQSEYGYPF	TGCGCCAGCAGCCCCAATCGGCGGTTTCAGTCGGAATATGGCTACCCCTTC
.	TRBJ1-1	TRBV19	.	CASSIGGKTEAFF	TGTGCCAGTAGTATCGGGGGTAAGACTGAAGCTTTCTTT
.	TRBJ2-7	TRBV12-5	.	CASGLSGRTYEQYF	TGTGCTAGTGGTTTGAGTGGCAGGACCTACGAGCAGTACTTC
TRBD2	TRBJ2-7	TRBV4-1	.	CASSRPPPRGAETSSYYEQYF	TGCGCCAGCAGCCGTCCACCCCCTAGAGGGGCTGAGACTAGCAGCTATTACGAGCAGTACTTC
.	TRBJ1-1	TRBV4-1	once	CASSRLPANTEAFF	TGCGCCAGCAGCCGGCTCCCCGCTAACACTGAAGCTTTCTTT
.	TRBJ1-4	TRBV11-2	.	CASSLRQEIATNEKLFF	TGTGCCAGCAGCTTAAGACAGGAGATTGCAACTAATGAAAAACTGTTTTTT
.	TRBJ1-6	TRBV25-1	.	CASIDSSYNSPLHF	TGTGCCAGCATAGATTCCTCCTATAATTCACCCCTCCACTTT
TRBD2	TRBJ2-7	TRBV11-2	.	CASSLEIGLAGSYEQYF	TGTGCCAGCAGCTTAGAGATAGGGTTAGCGGGATCGTACGAGCAGTACTTC
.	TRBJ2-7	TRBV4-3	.	CASSQAPRGEQYF	TGCGCCAGCAGCCAAGCCCCAAGGGGCGAGCAGTACTTC
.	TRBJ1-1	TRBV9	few	CASSGSRGYTEAFF	TGTGCCAGCAGCGGATCCAGAGGCTACACTGAAGCTTTCTTT
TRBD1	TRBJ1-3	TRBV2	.	CASSATHRGSGNTIYF	TGTGCCAGCAGCGCGACCCACAGGGGGTCTGGAAACACCATATATTTT
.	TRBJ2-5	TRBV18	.	CASSVIGTPAQETQYF	TGTGCCAGCTCGGTGATTGGGACACCTGCCCAAGAGACCCAGTACTTC
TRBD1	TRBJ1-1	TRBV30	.	CAWTPPQGGEAFF	TGTGCCTGGACGCCCCCACAGGGGGGTGAAGCTTTCTTT
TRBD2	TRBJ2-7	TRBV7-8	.	CASSVLAGGINEQYF	TGTGCCAGCAGCGTGCTAGCGGGAGGAATAAACGAGCAGTACTTC
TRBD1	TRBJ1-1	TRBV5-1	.	CASSNRDRNIEAFF	TGCGCCAGCAGCAACCGGGACAGGAACATTGAAGCTTTCTTT
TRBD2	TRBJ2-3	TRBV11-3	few	CASSPPSGRGADTQYF	TGTGCCAGCAGCCCGCCTAGCGGGAGAGGCGCAGATACGCAGTATTTT
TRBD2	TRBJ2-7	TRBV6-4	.	CASSLDTSGTTYEQYF	TGTGCCAGCAGTCTCGATACTAGCGGGACAACCTACGAGCAGTACTTC
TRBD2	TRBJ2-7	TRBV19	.	CASNGDYLYEQYF	TGTGCCAGTAACGGGGACTACCTCTACGAGCAGTACTTC
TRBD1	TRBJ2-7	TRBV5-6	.	CASRGQTTYEQYF	TGTGCCAGCAGGGGACAGACTACCTACGAGCAGTACTTC
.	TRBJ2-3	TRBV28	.	CASSTKLGLEFTDTQYF	TGTGCCAGCAGCACAAAACTAGGGCTAGAGTTCACAGATACGCAGTATTTT
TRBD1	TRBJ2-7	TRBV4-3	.	CASSQGQDRAALGEQYF	TGCGCCAGCAGCCAAGGACAAGACAGGGCGGCACTCGGCGAGCAGTACTTC
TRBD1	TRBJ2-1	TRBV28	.	CASSSQGAPYNEQFF	TGTGCCAGCAGCTCACAGGGGGCCCCTTACAATGAGCAGTTCTTC
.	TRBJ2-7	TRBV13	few	CASSPPFADNSYEQYF	TGTGCCAGCAGCCCGCCCTTCGCAGACAACTCCTACGAGCAGTACTTC
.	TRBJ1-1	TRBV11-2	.	CASSSPVGAGTEAFF	TGTGCCAGCAGCTCGCCGGTGGGGGCCGGGACTGAAGCTTTCTTT
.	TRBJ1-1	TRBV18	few	CASSPPSEWVPPNTEAFF	TGTGCCAGCTCACCGCCGAGCGAGTGGGTTCCGCCGAACACTGAAGCTTTCTTT
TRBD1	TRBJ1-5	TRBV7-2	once	CASTMGQGNQPQHF	TGTGCCAGCACCATGGGACAGGGCAATCAGCCCCAGCATTTT
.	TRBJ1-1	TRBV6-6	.	CASSPGGEAFF	TGTGCCAGCAGCCCCGGCGGTGAAGCTTTCTTT
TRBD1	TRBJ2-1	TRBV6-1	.	CASSRDRGPYNEQFF	TGTGCCAGCAGCCGGGACAGGGGCCCGTACAATGAGCAGTTCTTC
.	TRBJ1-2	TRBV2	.	CATTLGMQGYGYTF	TGTGCCACCACTCTTGGGATGCAGGGGTATGGCTACACCTTC